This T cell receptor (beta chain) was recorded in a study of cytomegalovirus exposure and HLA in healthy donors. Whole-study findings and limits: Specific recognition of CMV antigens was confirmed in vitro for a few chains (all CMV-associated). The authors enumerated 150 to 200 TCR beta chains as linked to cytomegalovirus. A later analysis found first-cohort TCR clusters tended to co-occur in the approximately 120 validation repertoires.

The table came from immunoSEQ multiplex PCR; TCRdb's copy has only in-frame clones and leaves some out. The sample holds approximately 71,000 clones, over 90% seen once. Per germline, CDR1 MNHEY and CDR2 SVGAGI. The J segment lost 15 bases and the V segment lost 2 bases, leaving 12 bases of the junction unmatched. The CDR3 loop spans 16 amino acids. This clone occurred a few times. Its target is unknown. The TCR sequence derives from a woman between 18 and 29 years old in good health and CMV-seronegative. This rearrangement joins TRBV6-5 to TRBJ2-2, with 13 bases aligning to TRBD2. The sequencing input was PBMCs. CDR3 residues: CASSYGWTSGGSRVFF. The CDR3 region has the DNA TGTGCCAGCAGTTACGGGTGGACTAGCGGGGGTTCCCGGGTGTTTTTT.